These 21 T cell receptor beta chains were all obtained from the same sample, sequenced in a study of T cells in Graves' hyperthyroidism and ophthalmopathy. It was RNA transcripts that yielded the amplified TCR beta CDR3 regions. An initial round of RT-PCR targeting the TCR CDR3 relied on the HTBI primer set. Each CDR3 protein gets one entry after TCRdb re-called the multiplex PCR reads with MiXCR. Counted here are 460,000 or so distinct CDR3 sequences, around 14% occurring once; the ten biggest clones make up about 17%. The sample comprised blood. These receptors were obtained from a woman between 18 and 29 years old with Graves' hyperthyroidism.

Comments on this clonotype: A much more abundant neighbour one base away suggests this may be a read error. V and J are TRBV7-8 and TRBJ2-4, with D perhaps TRBD2 (7 bases). Trimming took 4 bases from V and 0 from J, leaving 13 bases between them. From germline, CDR1 is SGHVS and CDR2 FQNEAQ. The CDR3 contains 16 residues. CDR3 sequence reads: CASSSGGGLAKNIQYF. The CDR3 DNA is TGTGCCAGCAGCTCGGGGGGCGGACTAGCCAAAAACATTCAGTACTTC.

This clonotype was seen at least ten times. This sequence joins TRBV3-1 and TRBJ2-7; D gene unclear. V dropped 4 bases and J dropped 2 bases, with 9 bases sitting between them. CDR1 is LGHDT, CDR2 YNNKEL, per germline (reference sequence). The length of the CDR3 is 13 residues. The CDR3 nucleotides read TGTGCCAGCAGCCCATACGACACCTACGAGCAGTACTTC. Translation: CASSPYDTYEQYF.

This clonotype was counted a few times. The chain combines TRBV6-2 or TRBV6-3 with TRBJ2-3, with D tentatively TRBD1 (6 bases). The CDR3 is made up of 13 amino acids. V lost 9 bases and J 6 bases, leaving 16 bases between the germline ends. Per the germline V gene, CDR1 is MNHEY and CDR2 is SVGEGT. Here the CDR3 DNA reads TGTGCCAGTACTAGGCGACAGGCGGATACGCAGTATTTT. This translates into CASTRRQADTQYF.

The chain couples TRBV12-3 or TRBV12-4 to TRBJ1-5, with 7 bases fitting TRBD1. V dropped 5 bases and J dropped 3; count of bases not matched to a gene: 7. The CDR3 contains 15 residues. CDR3 coding DNA: TGTGCCAGCAGTCCCGGGACAGAGTTCAATCAGCCCCAGCATTTT. Encoded protein: CASSPGTEFNQPQHF.

This chain links TRBV6-1 with TRBJ2-1, with TRBD1 as a possible D gene (6 bases). Deletions cut 6 bases from V and 5 bases from J, with 11 bases between. CDR1 and CDR2 from the germline V gene are MNHNS and SASEGT. The CDR3 is 13 residues long. CDR3 nucleotide sequence: TGTGCCAGCAGGGAACAGGGAAACAATGAGCAGTTCTTC. This codes for CASREQGNNEQFF.

This clonotype was seen many times. The chain carries TRBV19 and TRBJ1-2, with D hard to call. The V end was cut by 5 bases, the J end by 2 bases, with 12 bases between. The CDR3 is 14 residues long. Germline-derived CDR1 and CDR2 are LNHDA and SQIVND (reference sequence). CDR3 loop: CASSPGSENYGYTF. Written as DNA, the CDR3 is TGTGCCAGTAGTCCAGGTTCGGAGAACTATGGCTACACCTTC.

The table lists this clonotype with many counts. The rearrangement joins TRBV3-1 to TRBJ2-3, with 8 bases identical to TRBD2. Losses at the gene ends were 0 bases for V and 3 bases for J; bases not matched to a gene: 5. The germline CDR1 and CDR2 sequences are LGHDT and YNNKEL (reference sequence). CDR3 length: 16 residues. Written as DNA, the CDR3 is TGTGCCAGCAGCCAAGAGAGCGGGAGTGAAACAGATACGCAGTATTTT. It specifies CASSQESGSETDTQYF.

The chain uses TRBV5-1 and TRBJ2-1; D perhaps matches TRBD2 (5 bases). Germline CDR1 is SGHRS and CDR2 is YFSETQ. V lost 4 bases and J 4 bases, leaving 18 bases between the germline ends. The CDR3 covers 16 residues. The CDR3 DNA reads as TGCGCCAGCAGCCGAAGTATTCCACGGGGTTACAATGAGCAGTTCTTC. It yields the protein CASSRSIPRGYNEQFF.

Many counts were recorded for this clonotype. The V and J genes are TRBV19 and TRBJ2-5; 7 nucleotides align to TRBD2. With V trimmed by 4 bases and J by 0 bases, 2 bases remained unmatched. The CDR3 spans 14 residues. From germline, CDR1 is LNHDA and CDR2 SQIVND (reference sequence). CDR3 region: CASSNSGYQETQYF. The CDR3 coding sequence is TGTGCCAGTAGTAATAGCGGGTACCAAGAGACCCAGTACTTC.

This clonotype was counted ten times or more. The chain uses TRBV19 and TRBJ1-4; D possibly corresponds to TRBD1 (5 bases). Germline CDR1 is LNHDA and CDR2 is SQIVND (reference sequence). Trimming stripped 4 bases from V and 11 bases from J, with 14 bases between. The CDR3 is 13 amino acids. CDR3 in DNA: TGTGCCAGTAGTAGAGACAGCCGAGGCAAACTGTTTTTT. Protein sequence: CASSRDSRGKLFF.

The chain combines TRBV19 with TRBJ1-6; a possible D gene is TRBD1 (5 bases). Trimming removed 8 bases at V and 6 bases at J, with 14 bases between. Germline CDR1 reads LNHDA; CDR2 reads SQIVND (reference sequence). This CDR3 contains 14 residues. The CDR3 sequence is CASAGAQVNSPLHF. The DNA of the CDR3 is TGTGCCAGTGCTGGGGCTCAGGTTAATTCACCCCTCCACTTT.

J is TRBJ1-5 and V is TRBV29-1; D unresolved. The CDR3 length is 13 residues. V was shortened by 0 bases and J by 0 bases, with 3 bases between the two germline ends. Germline CDR1 SQVTM, CDR2 ANQGSEA. CDR3 loop: CSVEENSNQPQHF. The CDR3 region has the DNA TGCAGCGTTGAAGAGAATAGCAATCAGCCCCAGCATTTT.

This clonotype was counted many times. This chain uses TRBV3-1 with TRBJ1-2; D gene uncertain. The V end lost 0 bases, the J end lost 4 bases, and 9 bases lay between the germline ends. The CDR3 is 14 amino acids. Germline V gene lookup returns CDR1 LGHDT and CDR2 YNNKEL (reference sequence). The CDR3 reads CASSQDVHGYGYTF. The CDR3 DNA is TGTGCCAGCAGCCAAGATGTCCACGGCTATGGCTACACCTTC.

This clonotype was observed many times. The J gene is TRBJ1-1, the V gene TRBV6-1; D is unresolved. From germline, CDR1 is MNHNS and CDR2 SASEGT. With 7 bases removed from V and 5 bases from J, the gap between germline ends came to 17 bases. The CDR3 extends over 14 amino acids. In DNA form, the CDR3 reads TGTGCCAGCATCCGGTCGGGGTCGCAAACTGAAGCTTTCTTT. Its protein product is CASIRSGSQTEAFF.

The chain uses TRBV9 and TRBJ1-5; D gene unclear. Germline lookup yields CDR1 SGDLS and CDR2 YYNGEE. CDR3 length: 12 amino acids. Deletions cut 0 bases from V and 9 bases from J, with 7 bases between. CDR3 in amino acids: CASSVGSGPQHF. CDR3 in DNA: TGTGCCAGCAGCGTAGGGTCGGGGCCCCAGCATTTT.

There are many counts of this clonotype. The chain uses TRBV6-1 and TRBJ1-1; D remains ambiguous. The CDR3 spans 13 residues. The germline V gene has CDR1 MNHNS and CDR2 SASEGT. Trimming stripped 5 bases from V and 0 bases from J, with 7 bases between. CDR3 nucleotide sequence: TGTGCCAGCAGTTCACAGTTGAACACTGAAGCTTTCTTT. Protein: CASSSQLNTEAFF.

This clonotype has at least ten counts. The rearrangement uses TRBV30 and TRBJ2-1, with no clear D. The CDR3 contains 11 residues. Germline V lookup: CDR1 GTSNPN, CDR2 SVGIG (reference sequence). V lost 6 bases and J lost 5, with 8 bases in between. The CDR3 reads CACRTNNEQFF. Written as DNA, the CDR3 is TGTGCCTGTCGGACCAACAATGAGCAGTTCTTC.

This clonotype has at least ten counts. The genes are TRBV5-6 and TRBJ2-1; 8 bases line up with TRBD2. With V trimmed by 3 bases and J by 7 bases, 18 bases remained unmatched. Germline V gives CDR1 SGHDT, CDR2 YYEEEE. This CDR3 spans 18 amino acids. In nucleotides, the CDR3 is TGTGCCAGCAGCTGGACTGCTATTAGGAGCGGGAGAGTTAATGAGCAGTTCTTC. This gives the protein CASSWTAIRSGRVNEQFF.

There are many counts of this clonotype. This rearrangement joins TRBV12-3 or TRBV12-4 to TRBJ2-5; D is ambiguous. This CDR3 is built from 14 residues. Trimming pared 2 bases from V and 2 bases from J, leaving 9 bases between. The CDR3 reads CASSLRRRQETQYF. CDR3 bases: TGTGCCAGCAGTTTAAGGCGGAGACAAGAGACCCAGTACTTC.

The genes are TRBV5-1 and TRBJ2-2; TRBD2 agrees at 11 bases. The CDR3 sequence is 21 residues long. Germline trimming cut 2 bases from V and 3 bases from J; bases unmatched to any gene: 18. Germline V CDR1 and CDR2: SGHRS, YFSETQ. The CDR3 region has the DNA TGCGCCAGCAGCTTCTATCGGAAGACTAGCGGGAAGTTAGGGGACACCGGGGAGCTGTTTTTT. It yields the protein CASSFYRKTSGKLGDTGELFF.

This clonotype was detected ten times or more. V is TRBV27 and J is TRBJ1-6; D gene uncertain. CDR3 length equals 12 residues. Trimming took 3 bases from V and 7 from J, leaving 4 bases between them. CDR1 is MNHEY, CDR2 SMNVEV, per germline (reference sequence). The CDR3 here is CASSFKNSPLHF. The CDR3 bases are TGTGCCAGCAGTTTCAAGAATTCACCCCTCCACTTT.